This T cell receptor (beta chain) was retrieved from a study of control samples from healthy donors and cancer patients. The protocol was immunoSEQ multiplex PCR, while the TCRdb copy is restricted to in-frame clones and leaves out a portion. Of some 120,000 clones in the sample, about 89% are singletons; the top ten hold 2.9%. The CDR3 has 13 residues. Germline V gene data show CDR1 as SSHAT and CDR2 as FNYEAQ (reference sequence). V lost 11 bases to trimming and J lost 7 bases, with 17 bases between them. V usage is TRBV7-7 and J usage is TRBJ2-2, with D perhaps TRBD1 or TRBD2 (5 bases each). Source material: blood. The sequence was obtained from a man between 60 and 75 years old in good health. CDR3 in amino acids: CAVRGVKGGELFF. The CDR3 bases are TGTGCCGTTAGAGGGGTGAAAGGCGGGGAGCTGTTTTTT.